Listed below are T cell receptor beta chains from one sample, sequenced in a study of CD8+CD57+ T cells in acquired aplastic anemia. TCRdb independently ran MiXCR on the reads; one entry per CDR3 protein. This sample has roughly 190,000 distinct CDR3 sequences; around 47% occur once, and the top ten carry around 9.7%. Sequences were obtained from sorted CD4+, CD8+, or CD8+CD57+ T cells (not recorded which) from PBMCs. These receptors were obtained from a human donor with aplastic anemia. CDR3s leave out the opening cysteine and the closing phenylalanine or tryptophan.

TRBV29-1 | 11 | SVDTSGGTRYT
TRBV7-9 | 11 | ASSSSGRETQY
TRBV2 | 10 | ASRGTGETQY
TRBV20-1 | 12 | SALLAGGAYEQY
TRBV10-3 | 13 | AISESGGVNTEAF
TRBV6-1 | 12 | ASRKGLAADTQY
TRBV2 | 13 | ASSAWGGRETEAF
TRBV2 | 10 | ASDEGATGQY
TRBV5-4 | 16 | ASSLGTGASLDSYEQY
TRBV15 | 15 | ATSRDWFGTRAGEQY
TRBV9 | 14 | ASSPPRVGPGYEQY
TRBV24-1 | 15 | ATSDGVAPLITGELF
TRBV29-1 | 12 | SVEEGAGNQPQH
TRBV6-2/TRBV6-3 | 11 | ASSSSRFYGYT
TRBV2 | 11 | ASKGDMNTEAF
TRBV7-9 | 12 | ASSLQGPTDTQY
TRBV3-2 | 11 | ASSHTGYNEQF
TRBV5-1 | 11 | ASTWTEDTEAF
TRBV10-3 | 14 | AISESGQGGNQPQH
TRBV7-9 | 12 | ASSRHRVVGELF
TRBV20-1 | 11 | SAILDRNYGYT
TRBV7-8 | 13 | ASSLASSGQETQY
TRBV12-3/TRBV12-4 | 13 | ASRTGGSSYNEQF
TRBV19 | 12 | ASSIAGESNTQY
TRBV4-2 | 15 | ASSKRGQNHDHRGYT
TRBV20-1 | 12 | SARPGGRDTEAF
TRBV2 | 12 | ASKEDVGDSPLH
TRBV10-3 | 12 | AISGRQGNTEAF
TRBV2 | 11 | ASSRDSYTEAF
TRBV12-3/TRBV12-4 | 12 | ASSAGTGTDTQY